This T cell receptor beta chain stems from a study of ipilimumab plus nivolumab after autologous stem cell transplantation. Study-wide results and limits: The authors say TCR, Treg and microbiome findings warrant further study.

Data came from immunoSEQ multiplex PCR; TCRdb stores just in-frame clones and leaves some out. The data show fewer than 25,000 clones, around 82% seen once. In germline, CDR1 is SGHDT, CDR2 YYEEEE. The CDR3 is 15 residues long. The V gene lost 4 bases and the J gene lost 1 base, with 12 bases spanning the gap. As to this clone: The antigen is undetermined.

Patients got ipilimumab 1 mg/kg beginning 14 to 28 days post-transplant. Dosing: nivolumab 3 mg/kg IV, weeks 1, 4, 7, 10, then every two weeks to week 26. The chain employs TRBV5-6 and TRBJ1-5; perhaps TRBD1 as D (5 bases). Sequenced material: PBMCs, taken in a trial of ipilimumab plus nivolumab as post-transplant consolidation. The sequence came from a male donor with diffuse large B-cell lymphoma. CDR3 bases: TGTGCCAGCAGCCAATGGGGCGTAAGCAATCAGCCCCAGCATTTT. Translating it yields CASSQWGVSNQPQHF.